The next 21 T cell receptor beta chains were all read from a single sample in a study of T cell changes during pregnancy in multiple sclerosis. Libraries were prepared by immunoSEQ multiplex PCR; TCRdb keeps only in-frame clonotypes and omits some of them. Among about 22,000 clones listed, 80% to 95% were seen once. Specimen: CD4+ T cells from peripheral blood mononuclear cells, collected after pregnancy. These receptors originate from a female donor in good health, enrolled as a control in a pregnancy study.

The chain employs TRBV9 and TRBJ2-4, with D tentatively TRBD1 (6 bases). Trimming removed 2 bases from V and 6 bases from J, with 12 bases in between. Germline CDR1 SGDLS, CDR2 YYNGEE. The CDR3 runs 14 residues. The CDR3 nucleotides read TGTGCCAGCAGCGTCCTGGACAGCGCAAACATTCAGTACTTC. Amino acids: CASSVLDSANIQYF.

This clone came up a few times. This chain connects TRBV19 to TRBJ2-1, with 7 bases lining up with TRBD1. Germline lookup yields CDR1 LNHDA and CDR2 SQIVND (reference sequence). The ends lost 4 bases at V and 1 base at J; junction bases unmatched: 4. The CDR3 length is 15 residues. The CDR3 coding sequence is TGTGCCAGTAGTAAGGGACAGCCTTCCTACAATGAGCAGTTCTTC. Protein product: CASSKGQPSYNEQFF.

This clone turned up a few times. The V call is TRBV5-6, the J call TRBJ2-2, with D perhaps matching TRBD2 (6 bases). Trimming stripped 0 bases from V and 3 bases from J, with 12 bases between. This CDR3 has 16 residues. Germline assignment: CDR1 SGHDT and CDR2 YYEEEE. This chain's CDR3 is CASSLAGGTHTGELFF. The CDR3 nucleotides are TGTGCCAGCAGCTTGGCCGGGGGAACTCACACCGGGGAGCTGTTTTTT.

The chain joins TRBV7-9 to TRBJ2-3, with 7 positions matching TRBD2. J lost 9 bases, V lost 5 bases, and 11 bases had no gene match. The CDR3 is 14 amino acids. Germline V gene lookup returns CDR1 SEHNR and CDR2 FQNEAQ (reference sequence). CDR3 DNA sequence: TGTGCCAGCAGCAATGGACTAGGGTTGAGGACGCAGTATTTT. It translates to CASSNGLGLRTQYF. Full variable domain (missing parts from reference TRBV7-9 and TRBJ2-3): DTGVSQNPRHKITKRGQNVTFRCDPISEHNRLYWYRQTLGQGPEFLTYFQNEAQLEKSRLLSDRFSAERPKGSFSTLEIQRTEQGDSAMYLCASSNGLGLRTQYFGPGTRLTVL.

The rearrangement uses TRBV7-3 and TRBJ2-1; 8 nucleotides agree with TRBD1. CDR3 size: 14 residues. Germline CDR1 reads SGHTA; CDR2 reads FQGTGA. The V segment lost 2 bases and the J segment 12 bases; nucleotides outside the gene matches: 9. CDR3 amino acids: CASSLSDRGTGQFF. CDR3 DNA sequence: TGTGCCAGCAGCTTATCGGACAGAGGGACAGGGCAGTTCTTC.

V and J are TRBV5-6 and TRBJ2-7, with D maybe TRBD2 (5 bases). CDR1 is SGHDT, CDR2 YYEEEE, per germline. V lost 4 bases and J lost 3, with 17 bases in between. The CDR3 has 15 residues. The CDR3 reads CASSPSIGRLYEQYF. The CDR3 DNA is TGTGCCAGCAGCCCCTCGATTGGGAGACTCTACGAGCAGTACTTC.

The J gene is TRBJ1-6, the V gene TRBV7-8; D remains ambiguous. The germline CDR1 and CDR2 sequences are SGHVS and FQNEAQ. The CDR3 is 14 residues long. Trimming took 8 bases from V and 3 from J, leaving 11 bases between them. The CDR3 DNA sequence: TGTGCCAGCGGTCCAGGTCTCTATAATTCACCCCTCCACTTT. This translates into CASGPGLYNSPLHF.

The chain joins TRBV11-2 to TRBJ2-5; unclear D gene. Germline CDR1 reads SGHAT; CDR2 reads FQNNGV. CDR3 length: 13 amino acids. Trimming cost V 3 bases and J 3 bases, with 8 bases left between them. The chain's CDR3 is CASSFQVEETQYF. CDR3 sequence (DNA): TGTGCCAGCAGCTTCCAGGTGGAAGAGACCCAGTACTTC.

The CDR3 sequence is CASSLDATGRTEAFF. DNA for the CDR3: TGTGCCAGCAGCTTAGATGCGACAGGGAGGACTGAAGCTTTCTTT. The chain employs TRBV7-2 and TRBJ1-1; TRBD1 matches at 7 bases. This CDR3 comprises 15 residues. Trimming at V came to 1 base and at J to 5 bases, leaving 7 bases not matched to a gene. Germline V gene sequence: CDR1 SGHTA, CDR2 FQGNSA.

The chain joins TRBV6-1 to TRBJ1-6; D gene ambiguous. The CDR3 covers 15 residues. The V end lost 6 bases, the J end lost 4 bases, and 13 bases lay between the germline ends. Germline CDR1 MNHNS, CDR2 SASEGT. The CDR3 bases are TGTGCCAGCAGAGTTCAGACGCGGTATAATTCACCCCTCCACTTT. Its protein product is CASRVQTRYNSPLHF.

This chain uses TRBV15 with TRBJ2-3, with D uncertain. Germline CDR1 and CDR2: LNHNV and YYDKDF (reference sequence). V was cut by 0 bases and J by 1 base, with 8 bases left in between. The CDR3 totals 15 residues. The CDR3 protein is CATSRDPQGTDTQYF. Written as DNA, the CDR3 is TGTGCCACCAGCAGAGATCCCCAGGGCACAGATACGCAGTATTTT.

The chain links TRBV5-1 to TRBJ2-2, with D perhaps TRBD2 (7 bases). The CDR3 contains 14 residues. Deletions cut 7 bases from V and 5 bases from J, with 15 bases between. In germline, CDR1 is SGHRS, CDR2 YFSETQ. CDR3 amino acids: CASGRGLETGELFF. The DNA for the CDR3 is TGCGCCAGCGGGCGGGGGCTCGAAACCGGGGAGCTGTTTTTT.

This chain joins TRBV5-6 and TRBJ2-5; 9 positions agree with TRBD2. Germline V gene lookup returns CDR1 SGHDT and CDR2 YYEEEE. The length of the CDR3 is 19 residues. V dropped 4 bases and J dropped 5; count of bases not matched to a gene: 21. The CDR3 region is CASSPVGNLAREGLETQYF. The DNA of the CDR3 is TGTGCCAGCAGCCCCGTCGGTAATTTGGCGCGGGAGGGCCTTGAGACCCAGTACTTC.

This clone has a handful of counts. The V and J genes are TRBV6-5 and TRBJ2-3; the D gene is possibly TRBD2 (6 bases). Trimming stripped 5 bases from V and 4 bases from J, with 13 bases between. Germline V CDR1 and CDR2: MNHEY, SVGAGI. The CDR3 contains 14 residues. Here the CDR3 reads CASSDLALPDTQYF. The CDR3 DNA reads TGTGCCAGCAGTGACCTAGCGCTTCCAGATACGCAGTATTTT.

The rearrangement joins TRBV5-1 to TRBJ1-3, with D perhaps TRBD1 (6 bases). The CDR3 is 15 amino acids. Trimming took 2 bases from V and 4 from J, leaving 13 bases between them. Per the germline V gene, CDR1 is SGHRS and CDR2 is YFSETQ. The chain's CDR3 is CASSFTGPPGNTIYF. The CDR3 DNA follows: TGCGCCAGCAGCTTCACAGGGCCTCCGGGAAACACCATATATTTT.

The rearrangement uses TRBV28 and TRBJ1-2; D remains ambiguous. Looked up from germline, CDR1 is MDHEN and CDR2 is SYDVKM. V was pared by 4 bases and J by 4 bases, with 7 bases between. The CDR3 sequence is 12 residues long. The CDR3 here is CASSWRSYGYTF. CDR3 bases: TGTGCCAGCAGTTGGAGGAGCTATGGCTACACCTTC.

CDR3 bases: TGTGCCAGCAGCCTACGACTAGCCAGCACAGATACGCAGTATTTT. Translating gives CASSLRLASTDTQYF. The gene calls are TRBV4-2 and TRBJ2-3; 7 nucleotides align to TRBD2. V lost 4 bases and J lost 0; bases outside the gene matches: 4. Germline V CDR1 and CDR2: LGHNA, YNFKEQ. The CDR3 extends over 15 amino acids.

The CDR3 bases are TGTGCCACCAGCAGAGATTTACTAGCGGAACGGGGCACAGATACGCAGTATTTT. It encodes CATSRDLLAERGTDTQYF. The chain is built from TRBV15 and TRBJ2-3; TRBD2 matches 8 bases. The CDR3 is 18 residues long. V dropped 0 bases and J dropped 1; count of bases not matched to a gene: 9. Germline lookup yields CDR1 LNHNV and CDR2 YYDKDF (reference sequence).

This clone was found a few times. The chain carries TRBV5-1 and TRBJ2-1; 9 bases line up with TRBD2. The V gene end was trimmed by 0 bases and the J gene end by 13 bases; junction bases not matched to a gene: 11. CDR3 length equals 15 residues. Germline V gene lookup returns CDR1 SGHRS and CDR2 YFSETQ. CDR3 sequence: CASSLAFYSGSQQFF. DNA of the CDR3: TGCGCCAGCAGCTTGGCTTTTTATAGCGGGAGCCAACAGTTCTTC.

About this clone: The sample carries other DNA sequences with the same CDR3. The chain carries TRBV2 and TRBJ2-7, with TRBD2 matching over 10 bases. CDR3 length: 14 residues. Losses at the gene ends were 5 bases for V and 2 bases for J; bases not matched to a gene: 3. Germline lookup yields CDR1 SNHLY and CDR2 FYNNEI. In nucleotides, the CDR3 is TGTGCCAGCAGTAGGACTAGCGGAACCTACGAGCAGTACTTC. This gives the protein CASSRTSGTYEQYF.

The chain recombines TRBV27 with TRBJ2-3; the D gene is possibly TRBD2 (5 bases). The CDR3 loop spans 13 amino acids. Germline assignment: CDR1 MNHEY and CDR2 SMNVEV (reference sequence). With 6 bases removed from V and 6 bases from J, the gap between germline ends came to 13 bases. CDR3 coding DNA: TGTGCCAGCAGCGGTCGGGGAGTCGATACGCAGTATTTT. The encoded protein is CASSGRGVDTQYF.